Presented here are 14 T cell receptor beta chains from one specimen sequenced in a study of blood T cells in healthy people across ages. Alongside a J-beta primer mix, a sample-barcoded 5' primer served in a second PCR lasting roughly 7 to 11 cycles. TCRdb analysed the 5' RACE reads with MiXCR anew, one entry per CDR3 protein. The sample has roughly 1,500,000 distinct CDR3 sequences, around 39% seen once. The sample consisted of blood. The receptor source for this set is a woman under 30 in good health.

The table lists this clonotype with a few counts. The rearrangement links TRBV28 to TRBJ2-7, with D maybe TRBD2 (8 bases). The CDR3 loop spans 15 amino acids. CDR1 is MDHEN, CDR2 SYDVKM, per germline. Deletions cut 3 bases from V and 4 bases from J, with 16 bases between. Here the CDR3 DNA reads TGTGCCAGCAGTTTGGGACAGCGGGGGACGTACGAGCAGTACTTC. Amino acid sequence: CASSLGQRGTYEQYF.

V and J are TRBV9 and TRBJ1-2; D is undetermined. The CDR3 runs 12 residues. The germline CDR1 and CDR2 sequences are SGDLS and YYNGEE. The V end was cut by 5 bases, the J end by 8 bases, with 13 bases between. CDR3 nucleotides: TGTGCCAGCAGTATAAACCTAGGGGGCTACACCTTC. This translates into CASSINLGGYTF.

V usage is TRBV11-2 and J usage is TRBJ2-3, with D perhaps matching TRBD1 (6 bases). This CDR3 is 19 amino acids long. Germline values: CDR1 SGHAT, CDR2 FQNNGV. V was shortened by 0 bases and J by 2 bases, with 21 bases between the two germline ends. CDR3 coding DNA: TGTGCCAGCAGCTTAGATAAACAGGGAGACAGACGAATCACAGATACGCAGTATTTT. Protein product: CASSLDKQGDRRITDTQYF.

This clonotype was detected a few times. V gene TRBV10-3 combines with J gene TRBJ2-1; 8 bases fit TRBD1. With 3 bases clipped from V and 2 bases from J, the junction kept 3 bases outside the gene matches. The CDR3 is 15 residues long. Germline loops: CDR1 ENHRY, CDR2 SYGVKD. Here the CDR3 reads CAISDTGGPYNEQFF. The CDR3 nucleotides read TGTGCCATCAGTGACACAGGGGGACCCTACAATGAGCAGTTCTTC.

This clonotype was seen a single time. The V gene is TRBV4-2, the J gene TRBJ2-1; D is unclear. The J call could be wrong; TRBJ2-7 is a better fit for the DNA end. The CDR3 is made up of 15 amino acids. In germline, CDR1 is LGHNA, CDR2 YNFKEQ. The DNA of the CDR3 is TGTGCCAGCAGCCAAGATCTTAGCTCCTACAATGAGCAGTACTTC. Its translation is CASSQDLSSYNEQYF.

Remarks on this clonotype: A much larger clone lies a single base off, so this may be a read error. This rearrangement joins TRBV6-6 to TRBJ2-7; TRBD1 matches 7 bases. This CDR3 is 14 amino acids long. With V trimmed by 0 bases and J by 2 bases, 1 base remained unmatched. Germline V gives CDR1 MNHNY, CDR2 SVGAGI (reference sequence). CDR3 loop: CASSYSGGPYEQYF. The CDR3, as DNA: TGTGCCAGCAGTTACTCAGGGGGCCCCTACGAGCAGTACTTC.

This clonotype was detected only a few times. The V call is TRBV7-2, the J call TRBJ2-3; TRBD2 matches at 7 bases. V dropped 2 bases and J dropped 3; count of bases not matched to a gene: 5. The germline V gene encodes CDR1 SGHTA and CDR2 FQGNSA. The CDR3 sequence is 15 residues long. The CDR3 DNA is TGTGCCAGCAGCTTACGCCGCGGGAGAACAGATACGCAGTATTTT. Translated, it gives CASSLRRGRTDTQYF.

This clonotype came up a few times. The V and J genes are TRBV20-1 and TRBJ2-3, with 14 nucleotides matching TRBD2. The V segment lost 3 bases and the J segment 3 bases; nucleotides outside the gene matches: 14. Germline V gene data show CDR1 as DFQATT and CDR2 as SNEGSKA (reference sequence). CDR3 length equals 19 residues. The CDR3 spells CSARRGGTSGRGWTDTQYF. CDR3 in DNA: TGCAGTGCTAGGCGCGGGGGGACTAGCGGGAGAGGTTGGACAGATACGCAGTATTTT.

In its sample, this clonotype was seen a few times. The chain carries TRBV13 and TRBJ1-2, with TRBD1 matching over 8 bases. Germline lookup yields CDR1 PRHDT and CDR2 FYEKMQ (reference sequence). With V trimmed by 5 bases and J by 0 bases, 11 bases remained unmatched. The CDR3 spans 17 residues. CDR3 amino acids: CASSPRQGSGANYGYTF. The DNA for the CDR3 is TGTGCCAGCAGCCCCCGACAGGGGAGCGGGGCTAACTATGGCTACACCTTC.

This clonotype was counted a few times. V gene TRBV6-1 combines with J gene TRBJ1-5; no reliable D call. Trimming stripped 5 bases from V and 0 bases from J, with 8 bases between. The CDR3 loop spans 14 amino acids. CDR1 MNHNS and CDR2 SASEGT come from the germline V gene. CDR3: CASSQDFSNQPQHF. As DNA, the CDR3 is TGTGCCAGCAGTCAGGATTTTAGCAATCAGCCCCAGCATTTT.

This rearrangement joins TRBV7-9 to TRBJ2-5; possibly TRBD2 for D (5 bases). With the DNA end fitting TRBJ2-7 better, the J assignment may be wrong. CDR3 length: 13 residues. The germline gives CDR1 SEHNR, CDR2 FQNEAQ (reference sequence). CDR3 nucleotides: TGTGCCAGCAGCTTTAGTTCGGAGGTCGAGCAGTACTTC. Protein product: CASSFSSEVEQYF.

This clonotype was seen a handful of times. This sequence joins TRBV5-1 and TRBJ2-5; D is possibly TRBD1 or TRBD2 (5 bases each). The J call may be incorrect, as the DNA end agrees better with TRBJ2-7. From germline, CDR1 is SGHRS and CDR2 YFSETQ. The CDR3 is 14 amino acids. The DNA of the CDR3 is TGCGCCAGCAGCCGGTCCGGGACCCATTCCGAGCAGTACTTC. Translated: CASSRSGTHSEQYF.

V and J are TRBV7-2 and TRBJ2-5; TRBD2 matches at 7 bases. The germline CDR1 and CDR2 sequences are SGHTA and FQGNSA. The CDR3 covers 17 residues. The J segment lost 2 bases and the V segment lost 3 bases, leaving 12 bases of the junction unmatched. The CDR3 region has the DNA TGTGCCAGCAGCTTGAAGGGTCCAGCGGGGAGACAAGAGACCCAGTACTTC. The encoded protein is CASSLKGPAGRQETQYF.

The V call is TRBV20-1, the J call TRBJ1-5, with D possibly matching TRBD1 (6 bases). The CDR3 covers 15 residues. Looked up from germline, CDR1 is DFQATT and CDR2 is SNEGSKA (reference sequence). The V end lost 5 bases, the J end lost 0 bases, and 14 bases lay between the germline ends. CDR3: CSASDGTYSNQPQHF. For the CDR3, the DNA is TGCAGTGCTTCTGACGGGACATATAGCAATCAGCCCCAGCATTTT.